This T cell receptor (beta chain) was profiled in a study of identical twins. The study's findings and limits: When twins shared out-of-frame alpha sequences, those sequences had excess low generation probability. Analyses of zero insertions could, in part, be confounded by invariant MAIT and iNKT cells. Models underestimated TCR alpha sharing (out-of-frame) in monozygotic twins.

V shed 2 bases and J 2 bases; nucleotides not matched to a gene: 8. This CDR3 region has 17 residues. Germline lookup yields CDR1 LGHDT and CDR2 YNNKEL (reference sequence). This clonotype was seen only a few times. Its antigen is not known. Template switching added a universal primer binding site, and final cDNA carried unique molecular identifiers. A single record per CDR3 protein comes from TCRdb applying MiXCR to the 5' RACE reads. Here the sample spans hundreds of thousands of distinct CDR3 sequences, 20% to 25% being singletons. The same specimen was also included in a second study, on yellow fever vaccine responses in identical twins.

Sequenced: CD4+ T cells sorted from blood. This rearrangement joins TRBV3-1 to TRBJ2-1; 8 nucleotides line up with TRBD2. This sequence originates from a woman younger than 35 in good health. The CDR3 DNA follows: TGTGCCAGCAGCCAATACGAGGAGCGGGGGCCCTACAATGAGCAGTTCTTC. Translated: CASSQYEERGPYNEQFF.